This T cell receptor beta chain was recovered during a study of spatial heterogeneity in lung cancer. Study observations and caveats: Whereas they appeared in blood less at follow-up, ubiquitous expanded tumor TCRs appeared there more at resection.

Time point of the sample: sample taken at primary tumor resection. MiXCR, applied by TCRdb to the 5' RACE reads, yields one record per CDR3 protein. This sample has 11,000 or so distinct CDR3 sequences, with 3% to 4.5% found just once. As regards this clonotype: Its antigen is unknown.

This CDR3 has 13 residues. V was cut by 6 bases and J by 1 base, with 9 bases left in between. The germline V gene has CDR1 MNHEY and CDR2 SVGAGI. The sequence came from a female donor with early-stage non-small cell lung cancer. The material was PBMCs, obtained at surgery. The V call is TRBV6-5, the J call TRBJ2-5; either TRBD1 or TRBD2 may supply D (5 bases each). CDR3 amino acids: CASRGRSQETQYF. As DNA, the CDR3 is TGTGCCAGCAGGGGACGGTCCCAAGAGACCCAGTACTTC.